Shown below are 13 T cell receptor beta chains from a single sample sequenced in a study of control samples from healthy donors and cancer patients. TCRdb's table, derived via immunoSEQ multiplex PCR, lists solely in-frame clones and lacks some. The data show some 70,000 clones, about four fifths seen once. Sequencing was performed on PBMCs. These receptors all stem from a woman aged 45-59 years with lung cancer.

The genes are TRBV18 and TRBJ2-7; D unclear. The germline V gene has CDR1 KGHSH and CDR2 LQKENI. The CDR3 has 13 amino acids. The V end lost 5 bases, the J end lost 6 bases, and 14 bases lay between the germline ends. CDR3: CASSVRVNREQYF. The CDR3 region has the DNA TGTGCCAGCTCAGTTCGAGTCAATCGCGAGCAGTACTTC.

This rearrangement joins TRBV24-1 to TRBJ2-2; possible D gene TRBD2, 6 bases. Trimming removed 1 base from V and 2 bases from J, with 16 bases in between. Germline loops: CDR1 KGHDR, CDR2 SFDVKD. This CDR3 has 18 amino acids. The chain's CDR3 is CATSDFGGRQANTGELFF. The CDR3 coding sequence is TGTGCCACCAGTGATTTTGGGGGGAGGCAGGCCAACACCGGGGAGCTGTTTTTT.

This clone has only one observation. V gene TRBV7-8 combines with J gene TRBJ1-5, with 9 bases that match TRBD1. Trimming removed 4 bases from V and 2 bases from J; junction bases left unmatched: 3. The CDR3 covers 15 residues. Germline lookup yields CDR1 SGHVS and CDR2 FQNEAQ. Here the CDR3 reads CASSSRQGGNQPQHF. The CDR3, as DNA: TGTGCCAGCAGCTCAAGACAGGGGGGCAATCAGCCCCAGCATTTT.

The gene calls are TRBV5-1 and TRBJ1-2, with D possibly being TRBD1 (6 bases). The V and J ends lost 5 bases and 6 bases respectively, with 23 bases between them. Per the germline V gene, CDR1 is SGHRS and CDR2 is YFSETQ. The CDR3 totals 16 residues. The CDR3 loop reads CASSSDRQAGIDGYTF. Here the CDR3 DNA reads TGCGCCAGCAGTTCGGACAGACAAGCAGGTATAGATGGCTACACCTTC.

The J gene is TRBJ1-3, the V gene TRBV11-2, with 7 bases that match TRBD1. V was clipped by 4 bases and J by 2 bases; unmatched bases: 5. The CDR3 runs 15 residues. Germline V CDR1 and CDR2: SGHAT, FQNNGV. The CDR3 region is CASSSLTGTGNTIYF. The CDR3 nucleotides are TGTGCCAGCAGCTCGTTGACAGGGACTGGAAACACCATATATTTT.

This rearrangement joins TRBV14 to TRBJ1-1; 7 bases agree with TRBD1. CDR3 length equals 14 residues. V was clipped by 6 bases and J by 1 base; unmatched bases: 5. Germline V gene data show CDR1 as SGHDN and CDR2 as FVKESK. This CDR3 is CASRRQGGNTEAFF. CDR3 sequence (DNA): TGTGCCAGCAGGCGACAGGGAGGGAACACTGAAGCTTTCTTT.

The V and J genes are TRBV10-3 and TRBJ2-3, with 8 bases lining up with TRBD1. Germline values: CDR1 ENHRY, CDR2 SYGVKD. CDR3 length: 17 amino acids. Trimming removed 5 bases from V and 6 bases from J; junction bases left unmatched: 16. The CDR3 coding sequence is TGTGCCATCAGTCAGACCCCGTTACAGGGGGACTTGGATACGCAGTATTTT. Residues: CAISQTPLQGDLDTQYF.

The chain recombines TRBV9 with TRBJ1-1; D remains ambiguous. This CDR3 has 17 amino acids. Deletions cut 2 bases from V and 0 bases from J, with 17 bases between. CDR1 SGDLS and CDR2 YYNGEE come from the germline V gene. The CDR3 spells CASSVHTPFSLNTEAFF. As DNA, the CDR3 is TGTGCCAGCAGCGTTCATACACCGTTTTCTTTGAACACTGAAGCTTTCTTT. Combining the CDR3 with reference TRBV9 and TRBJ1-1 gives the whole variable domain DSGVTQTPKHLITATGQRVTLRCSPRSGDLSVYWYQQSLDQGLQFLIQYYNGEERAKGNILERFSAQQFPDLHSELNLSSLELGDSALYFCASSVHTPFSLNTEAFFGQGTRLTVV.

The J gene is TRBJ2-3, the V gene TRBV24-1, with 8 bases lining up with TRBD2. The ends lost 3 bases at V and 4 bases at J; junction bases unmatched: 5. CDR1 is KGHDR, CDR2 SFDVKD, per germline. This CDR3 spans 15 amino acids. In DNA form, the CDR3 reads TGTGCCACCAGTGATGGCGGGGGGCCGTCAGATACGCAGTATTTT. It yields the protein CATSDGGGPSDTQYF.

This chain uses TRBV18 with TRBJ2-1, with no clear D. Germline loops: CDR1 KGHSH, CDR2 LQKENI. The CDR3 extends over 15 amino acids. The V end lost 1 base, the J end lost 1 base, and 8 bases lay between the germline ends. This CDR3 reads CASSPRPDSYNEQFF. CDR3 DNA sequence: TGTGCCAGCTCACCACGTCCTGATTCCTACAATGAGCAGTTCTTC.

V gene TRBV11-2 combines with J gene TRBJ2-2, with unresolved D. Trimming pared 5 bases from V and 9 bases from J, leaving 19 bases between. This CDR3 is 15 amino acids long. From germline, CDR1 is SGHAT and CDR2 FQNNGV. Here the CDR3 DNA reads TGTGCCAGCAGCCAATCCGTTGGAACGAACCGGGAGCTGTTTTTT. Encoded protein: CASSQSVGTNRELFF.

A remark on this clone: The same CDR3 also results from other DNA sequences found in this sample. The rearrangement joins TRBV11-3 to TRBJ1-1; D gene unclear. V lost 1 base and J 1 base, leaving 4 bases between the germline ends. CDR1 is SGHNT, CDR2 YENEEA, per germline. CDR3 length equals 13 residues. The CDR3 coding sequence is TGTGCCAGCAGCTTAGGAGGGAACACTGAAGCTTTCTTT. Amino acids: CASSLGGNTEAFF.

This chain joins TRBV19 and TRBJ1-1; the D is unclear. V lost 2 bases and J 3 bases, leaving 4 bases between the germline ends. The V gene's germline CDR1 is LNHDA and CDR2 SQIVND (reference sequence). The CDR3 spans 12 residues. The CDR3 sequence: CASSIRDTEAFF. DNA of the CDR3: TGTGCCAGTAGTATACGGGACACTGAAGCTTTCTTT.